The 2 T cell receptor beta chains in this list originate from one sample, sequenced in a study of cytomegalovirus exposure and HLA in healthy donors. Primers for the PCR totalled 60 Vbeta and 13 Jbeta. Libraries were prepared by immunoSEQ multiplex PCR; TCRdb keeps only in-frame clonotypes and omits some of them. The table lists some 140,000 clones, 65% to 75% of them singletons. The material sequenced was PBMCs. The source is a man aged 25 to 40 in good health and CMV-seronegative.

This clone was found a few times. The chain uses TRBV15 and TRBJ1-1; possibly TRBD1 for D (6 bases). This CDR3 comprises 14 residues. V gave up 1 base and J gave up 4 bases, with 10 bases separating them. The V gene's germline CDR1 is LNHNV and CDR2 YYDKDF (reference sequence). DNA of the CDR3: TGTGCCACCAGCAGAGGGCTAGGGGGCACTGAAGCTTTCTTT. Translating it yields CATSRGLGGTEAFF.

The chain is built from TRBV27 and TRBJ2-3; 10 bases agree with TRBD2. The germline CDR1 and CDR2 sequences are MNHEY and SMNVEV (reference sequence). V was pared by 6 bases and J by 3 bases, with 6 bases of the junction left unmatched. The CDR3 length is 15 residues. The CDR3 loop reads CASSLPSGGTDTQYF. As DNA, the CDR3 is TGTGCCAGCAGCCTCCCTAGCGGGGGAACAGATACGCAGTATTTT.